Described below is a single T cell receptor beta chain sequence and its context. Antigen unknown. In the same sample, other DNA sequences code for this CDR3. The CDR3 is 13 amino acids. The germline V and J ends were trimmed by 1 base and 3 bases, with 7 bases remaining between them. The V gene's germline CDR1 is KGHSH and CDR2 LQKENI. Sequencing used immunoSEQ multiplex PCR; TCRdb keeps in-frame clones, though not all of them. The sample shows about 2 million clones, 90% to 95% of them seen only once. The data stem from a study of shared clonotypes between healthy human individuals. General study findings and limits: It was observed that roughly 5.5% of naive CD4 clonotypes were shared across four donors.

The sample was naive CD4+ T cells sorted from blood. Subset specified: CD45RA+ positively selected. V is TRBV18 and J is TRBJ2-7; no reliable D call. The TCR originated in a man aged 18 to 30 in good health. The CDR3, as DNA: TGTGCCAGCTCACCACAGGGTAACTACGAGCAGTACTTC. Amino acid sequence: CASSPQGNYEQYF.